This TCR beta chain was sequenced in a study of T cells in localized non-small cell lung cancer. Study conclusions and caveats: Heterogeneity remains possible because sequencing was limited to only one tumor region. Compared with tumor, uninvolved adjacent lung displayed greater T cell clonality, ranking highest overall.

About this clone itself: Its specificity is unknown.

TCRdb's copy holds only in-frame clones and misses some; the assay was immunoSEQ multiplex PCR. The sample shows fewer than 45,000 clones, roughly 86% of them seen only once. This CDR3 comprises 16 residues. The V gene's germline CDR1 is SGHRS and CDR2 YFSETQ. V gave up 7 bases and J gave up 0 bases, with 16 bases separating them. The sample in question was peripheral blood, obtained before any cancer treatment. This clonotype was sampled from a man aged 40 to 75 with stage I lung adenocarcinoma. The rearrangement joins TRBV5-1 to TRBJ2-2, with D perhaps matching TRBD2 (5 bases). CDR3 coding DNA: TGCGCCAGCTCTCCTTCGGGATACGCGAACACCGGGGAGCTGTTTTTT. This gives the protein CASSPSGYANTGELFF. Using reference TRBV5-1 and TRBJ2-2 for the parts outside the CDR3, the full variable domain is KAGVTQTPRYLIKTRGQQVTLSCSPISGHRSVSWYQQTPGQGLQFLFEYFSETQRNKGNFPGRFSGRQFSNSRSEMNVSTLELGDSALYLCASSPSGYANTGELFFGEGSRLTVL.